This T cell receptor beta chain was profiled in a study of beta chain features in type 1 diabetes. Overall study context: In all, some 100,000,000 sorted cells from all samples were analyzed. Study-wide results and limits: Researchers caution that PCR might favor shorter templates, equally among patients and controls.

There are 15 residues in the CDR3. CDR1 and CDR2 (germline): LNHDA, SQIVND (reference sequence). The ends were cut back, 2 bases at V and 2 bases at J, with 12 bases in the middle. About this clone: What it binds is not known.

The study reverse transcribed the entire isolated RNA, so it sequenced expressed TCRB transcripts. TCRdb keeps only in-frame clones here, not all; method: immunoSEQ multiplex PCR. The sample yields 680,000 or so clones, about 16% seen once. This rearrangement joins TRBV19 to TRBJ1-2, with a tentative D call TRBD1 (6 bases). The sample was naive CD4+ T cells from blood. The TCR sequence derives from a man between 18 and 35 years old in good health. The CDR3 DNA follows: TGTGCCAGTAGTATAAAGACAGGTCTGAACTATGGCTACACCTTC. Translated, it gives CASSIKTGLNYGYTF.